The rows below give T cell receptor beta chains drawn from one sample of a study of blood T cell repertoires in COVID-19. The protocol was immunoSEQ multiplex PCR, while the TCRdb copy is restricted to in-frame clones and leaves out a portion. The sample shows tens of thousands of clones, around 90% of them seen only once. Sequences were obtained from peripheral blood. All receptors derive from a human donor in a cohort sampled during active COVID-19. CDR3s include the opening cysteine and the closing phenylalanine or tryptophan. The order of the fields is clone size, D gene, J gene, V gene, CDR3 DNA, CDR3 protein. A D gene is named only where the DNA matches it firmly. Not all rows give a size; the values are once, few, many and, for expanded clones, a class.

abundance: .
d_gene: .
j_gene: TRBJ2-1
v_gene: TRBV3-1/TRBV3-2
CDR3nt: TGTGCCAGCAGCCAAGATGGGGGGAACAATGAGCAGTTCTTC
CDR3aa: CASSQDGGNNEQFF

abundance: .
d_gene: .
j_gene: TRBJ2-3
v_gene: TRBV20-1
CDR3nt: TGCAGTGCCGCTAGGGATACGCAGTATTTT
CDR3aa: CSAARDTQYF

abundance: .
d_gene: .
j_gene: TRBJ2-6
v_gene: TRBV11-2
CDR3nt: TGTGCCAGCAGCTTACAAAGGGGTGGCTCTGGGGCCAACGTCCTGACTTTC
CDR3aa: CASSLQRGGSGANVLTF

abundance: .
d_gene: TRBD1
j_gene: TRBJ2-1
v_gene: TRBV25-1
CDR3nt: TGTGCCAGCAGTGACAAACAGGGGGCCTGGAATGAGCAGTTCTTC
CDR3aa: CASSDKQGAWNEQFF

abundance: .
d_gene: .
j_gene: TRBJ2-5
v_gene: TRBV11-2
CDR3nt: TGTGCCAGCAGCTTCCAACTAGTTGGGAACCAAGAGACCCAGTACTTC
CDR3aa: CASSFQLVGNQETQYF

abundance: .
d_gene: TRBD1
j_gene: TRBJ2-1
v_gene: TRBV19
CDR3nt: TGTGCCAGTAGTATAGCAGCGGCAGGGGGACCCTACAATGAGCAGTTCTTC
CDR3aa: CASSIAAAGGPYNEQFF

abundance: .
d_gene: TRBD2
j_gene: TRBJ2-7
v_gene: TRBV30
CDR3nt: TGTGCCTGGAGTAGGAAGGGACTAGCGGGCTACGAGCAGTACTTC
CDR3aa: CAWSRKGLAGYEQYF

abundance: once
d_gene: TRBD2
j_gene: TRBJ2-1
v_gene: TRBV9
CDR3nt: TGTGCCAGCAGCGTAGAACTAGCGGGAGTAGGTGAGCAGTTCTTC
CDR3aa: CASSVELAGVGEQFF

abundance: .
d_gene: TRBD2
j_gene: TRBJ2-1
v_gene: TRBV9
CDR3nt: TGTGCCAGCAGCGTGAGGACTAGCTTTAATGAGCAGTTCTTC
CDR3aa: CASSVRTSFNEQFF

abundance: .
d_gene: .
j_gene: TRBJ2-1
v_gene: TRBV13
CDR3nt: TGTGCCAGCAGCTCCAAGTGGAGGCTTACGTACTCTGAGCAGTTCTTC
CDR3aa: CASSSKWRLTYSEQFF

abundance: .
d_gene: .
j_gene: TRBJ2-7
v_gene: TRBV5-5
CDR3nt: TGTGCCAGCAGCTTCGGGGGACGCCGCTCCTACGAGCAGTACTTC
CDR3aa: CASSFGGRRSYEQYF

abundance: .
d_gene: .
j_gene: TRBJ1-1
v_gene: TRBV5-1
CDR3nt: TGCGCCAGCAGTCGGGAGGAGAACACTGAAGCTTTCTTT
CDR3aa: CASSREENTEAFF

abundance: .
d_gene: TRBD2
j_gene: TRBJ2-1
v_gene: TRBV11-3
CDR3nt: TGTGCCAGCAGCCTTAGCGGGGGCTCCTACAATGAGCAGTTCTTC
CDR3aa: CASSLSGGSYNEQFF

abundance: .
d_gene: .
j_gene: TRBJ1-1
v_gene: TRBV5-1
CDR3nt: TGCGCCAGCAGCCGCGACAGGAACACTGAAGCTTTCTTT
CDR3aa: CASSRDRNTEAFF

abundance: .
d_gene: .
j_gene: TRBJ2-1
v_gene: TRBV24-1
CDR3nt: TGTGCCACCAGTGCTCGGGTGTGGCCCAATGAGCAGTTCTTC
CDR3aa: CATSARVWPNEQFF

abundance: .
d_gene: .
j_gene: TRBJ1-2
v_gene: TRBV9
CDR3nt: TGTGCCAGCAGCGTAAACAGCCTCTATGGCTACACCTTC
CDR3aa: CASSVNSLYGYTF

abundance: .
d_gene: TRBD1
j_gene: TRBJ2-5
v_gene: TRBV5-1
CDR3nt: TGCGCCAGCAGCCCCGACAGGGTTTCTGAGACCCAGTACTTC
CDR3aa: CASSPDRVSETQYF

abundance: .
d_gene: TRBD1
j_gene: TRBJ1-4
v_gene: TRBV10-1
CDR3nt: TGCGCCAGCAGTGAGTCCCTCGGGCAGGGGGCATATGAAAAACTGTTTTTT
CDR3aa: CASSESLGQGAYEKLFF

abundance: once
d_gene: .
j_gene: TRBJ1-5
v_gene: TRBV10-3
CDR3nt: TGTGCCATCAGTGAGGCAGCGGATCCGAATCAGCCCCAGCATTTT
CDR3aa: CAISEAADPNQPQHF

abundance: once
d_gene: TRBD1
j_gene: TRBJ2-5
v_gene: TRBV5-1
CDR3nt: TGCGCCAGCAGCCCTGGGACAGAGGAGACCCAGTACTTC
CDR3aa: CASSPGTEETQYF

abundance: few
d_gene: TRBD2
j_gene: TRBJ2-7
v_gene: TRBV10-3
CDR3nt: TGTGCCATCAGCGGACTAGCGGGAGGCTCGTTCTCCTACGAGCAGTACTTC
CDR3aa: CAISGLAGGSFSYEQYF

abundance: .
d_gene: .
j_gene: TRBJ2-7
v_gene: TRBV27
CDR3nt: TGTGCCAGCAGTTTTGACGGGGCCTACGAGCAGTACTTC
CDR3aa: CASSFDGAYEQYF

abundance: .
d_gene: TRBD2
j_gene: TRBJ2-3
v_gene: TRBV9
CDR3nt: TGTGCCAGCAGCGTAGACAATGGGGCGGGGGGCACAGATACGCAGTATTTT
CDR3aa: CASSVDNGAGGTDTQYF

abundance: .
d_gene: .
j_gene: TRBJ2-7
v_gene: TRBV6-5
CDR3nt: TGTGCCAGCCTCAGGGGTGGGTACGAGCAGTACTTC
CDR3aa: CASLRGGYEQYF

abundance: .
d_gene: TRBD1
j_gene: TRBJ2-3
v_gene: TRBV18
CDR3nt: TGTGCCAGCTCACCCAGACAGGGGGCAGATACGCAGTATTTT
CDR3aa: CASSPRQGADTQYF

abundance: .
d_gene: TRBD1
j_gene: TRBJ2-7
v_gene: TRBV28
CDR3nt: TGTGCCAGCAGGACAGGGAAAGTCAACGAGCAGTACTTC
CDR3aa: CASRTGKVNEQYF

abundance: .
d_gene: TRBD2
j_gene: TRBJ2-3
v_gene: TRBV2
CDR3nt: TGTGCCGGCCTTCCGGGACTAGCGTCTCCACAGTATTTT
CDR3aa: CAGLPGLASPQYF

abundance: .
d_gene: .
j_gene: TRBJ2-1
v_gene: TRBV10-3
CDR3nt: TGTGCCATCAGTGAGTCAGGGCAGGGGGGCCCCTACAATGAGCAGTTCTTC
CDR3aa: CAISESGQGGPYNEQFF

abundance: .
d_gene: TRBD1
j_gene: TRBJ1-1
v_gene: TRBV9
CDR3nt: TGTGCCAGCAGCCTTGGGACAGGGAACACTGAAGCTTTCTTT
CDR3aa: CASSLGTGNTEAFF

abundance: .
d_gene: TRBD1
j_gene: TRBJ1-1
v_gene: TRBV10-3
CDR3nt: TGTGCCATCAGTGAGTCGAATCAGGGGGATACTGAAGCTTTCTTT
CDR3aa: CAISESNQGDTEAFF

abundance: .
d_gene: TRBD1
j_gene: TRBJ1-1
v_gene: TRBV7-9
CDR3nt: TGTGCCAGCAGCTTAGTGAGCGTAGTTGGGGACAGGGGCACTGAAGCTTTCTTT
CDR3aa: CASSLVSVVGDRGTEAFF

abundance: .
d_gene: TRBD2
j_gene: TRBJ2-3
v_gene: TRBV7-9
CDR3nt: TGTGCCAGCAGCCCTGGACTAGCGGGGGGGACAGATACGCAGTATTTT
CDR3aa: CASSPGLAGGTDTQYF

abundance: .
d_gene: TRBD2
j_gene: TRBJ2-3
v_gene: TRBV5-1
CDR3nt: TGCGCCAGCAGCGCACGACTAGCGCCCAGCACAGATACGCAGTATTTT
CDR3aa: CASSARLAPSTDTQYF